Listed here are 20 T cell receptor beta chains from one sample, sequenced in a study of cytomegalovirus exposure and HLA in healthy donors. The PCR contained 60 Vbeta and 13 Jbeta primers. The protocol was immunoSEQ multiplex PCR, while the TCRdb copy is restricted to in-frame clones and leaves out a portion. Of about 150,000 clones detected, over 70% appear once; the ten largest clones hold 6.5% to 8.5%. Material for sequencing was PBMCs. These receptors came from a woman in her thirties or forties in good health and CMV-seropositive.

This chain connects TRBV7-2 to TRBJ2-7, with D unresolved. Per germline, CDR1 SGHTA and CDR2 FQGNSA. The CDR3 extends over 13 amino acids. The V end was cut by 1 base, the J end by 2 bases, with 6 bases between. CDR3 in DNA: TGTGCCAGCAGCTTAGTCCAGGCCTACGAGCAGTACTTC. Amino acids: CASSLVQAYEQYF.

The CDR3 sequence: CASSLISLDTGSYTF. As DNA, the CDR3 is TGCGCCAGCAGCCTAATTTCTTTAGACACTGGAAGCTACACCTTC. The chain uses TRBV4-1 and TRBJ1-2; D not certain. V was trimmed by 4 bases and J by 9 bases, leaving 21 bases between them. The CDR3 has 15 amino acids. Germline V lookup: CDR1 MGHRA, CDR2 YSYEKL.

Concerning this clone itself: This sample includes further DNA sequences coding for the same CDR3. This sequence joins TRBV5-6 and TRBJ2-3; TRBD1 matches at 8 bases. Germline values: CDR1 SGHDT, CDR2 YYEEEE. The V gene end was trimmed by 1 base and the J gene end by 3 bases; junction bases not matched to a gene: 1. This CDR3 comprises 14 residues. The CDR3 loop reads CASSLQGATDTQYF. The CDR3 region has the DNA TGTGCCAGCAGCTTGCAGGGGGCGACAGATACGCAGTATTTT.

Only one count was recorded for this clone. J is TRBJ2-1 and V is TRBV6-1, with TRBD1 matching 7 bases. In germline, CDR1 is MNHNS, CDR2 SASEGT. The CDR3 loop spans 14 amino acids. V was clipped by 3 bases and J by 4 bases; unmatched bases: 3. The CDR3: CASSEGTAYNEQFF. In DNA, the CDR3 is TGTGCCAGCAGTGAGGGGACAGCATACAATGAGCAGTTCTTC.

The chain is built from TRBV5-4 and TRBJ2-5, with TRBD2 matching over 11 bases. CDR3 length equals 15 residues. Germline V gene lookup returns CDR1 SGHNT and CDR2 YYREEE (reference sequence). Germline trimming cut 4 bases from V and 2 bases from J; bases unmatched to any gene: 4. CDR3 loop: CASSVRLAGQETQYF. CDR3 nucleotides: TGTGCCAGCAGCGTGAGACTAGCGGGGCAAGAGACCCAGTACTTC.

The chain is built from TRBV9 and TRBJ2-7, with 7 bases that match TRBD2. V shed 2 bases, J shed 2 bases, and the junction held 4 bases outside the gene matches. This CDR3 comprises 14 residues. Germline V lookup: CDR1 SGDLS, CDR2 YYNGEE. CDR3 protein: CASSVGTTTYEQYF. The CDR3 DNA follows: TGTGCCAGCAGCGTGGGGACTACCACCTACGAGCAGTACTTC.

V is TRBV30 and J is TRBJ1-6; 8 bases fit TRBD1. CDR3 length: 14 amino acids. J lost 6 bases, V lost 8 bases, and 9 bases had no gene match. Germline CDR1 GTSNPN, CDR2 SVGIG (reference sequence). The CDR3 DNA sequence: TGTGCCGGAAAGACAGGGGTTTTTAATTCACCCCTCCACTTT. It translates to CAGKTGVFNSPLHF.

This clone was seen only once. An end of the junction differs from the germline gene, which may be a read error. The chain has TRBV7-8 and TRBJ2-6; 7 nucleotides align to TRBD2. The germline V gene has CDR1 SGHVS and CDR2 FQNEAQ. This CDR3 is built from 14 residues. The CDR3 nucleotides read TGTGCCAGCCGGGGGGAGTCTGGGGCCAACGGCCTGACTTTC. Encoded protein: CASRGESGANGLTF.

The V call is TRBV4-3, the J call TRBJ2-2; 9 bases align to TRBD1. Germline CDR1 and CDR2: LGHNA and YSLEER. Trimming removed 4 bases from V and 4 bases from J; junction bases left unmatched: 7. The CDR3 has 16 amino acids. CDR3 sequence (DNA): TGCGCCAGCAGCCGGGGGACAGGGACTCGCACCGGGGAGCTGTTTTTT. It codes for CASSRGTGTRTGELFF.

The sample holds one count of this clone. This chain links TRBV7-2 with TRBJ2-1, with TRBD1 identical over 7 bases. Germline assignment: CDR1 SGHTA and CDR2 FQGNSA. Trimming took 3 bases from V and 4 from J; bases not matched to a gene: 0. CDR3 length equals 13 residues. The CDR3 nucleotides read TGTGCCAGCAGCTTGACAGGGTACAATGAGCAGTTCTTC. Translated: CASSLTGYNEQFF.

A single count supports this clone. The chain joins TRBV14 to TRBJ1-2; D gene unclear. This CDR3 has 14 residues. The V gene lost 0 bases and the J gene lost 8 bases, with 13 bases spanning the gap. The V gene's germline CDR1 is SGHDN and CDR2 FVKESK. The CDR3 protein is CASSQDRFGSGYTF. In DNA, the CDR3 is TGTGCCAGCAGCCAAGATCGGTTCGGGAGCGGCTACACCTTC.

The chain is built from TRBV5-4 and TRBJ2-2; 8 bases are shared with TRBD1. Germline CDR1 reads SGHNT; CDR2 reads YYREEE (reference sequence). The V and J ends lost 4 bases and 7 bases, in that order; junction bases with no gene match: 3. CDR3 size: 13 residues. The CDR3: CASSRQGRGELFF. CDR3 coding DNA: TGTGCCAGCAGCCGACAGGGGCGCGGGGAGCTGTTTTTT.

The rearrangement joins TRBV11-2 to TRBJ2-7; a weak D match, TRBD2 (5 bases). Trimming pared 6 bases from V and 6 bases from J, leaving 15 bases between. Germline CDR1 is SGHAT and CDR2 is FQNNGV. This CDR3 comprises 13 residues. CDR3 amino acids: CASSSGLEGEQYF. In nucleotides, the CDR3 is TGTGCCAGCAGTTCCGGACTCGAAGGCGAGCAGTACTTC.

The rearrangement uses TRBV14 and TRBJ1-2, with a weak D call TRBD1 (5 bases). The CDR3 is 12 residues long. V was clipped by 3 bases and J by 5 bases, with 7 bases between them. Germline CDR1 is SGHDN and CDR2 is FVKESK. The DNA of the CDR3 is TGTGCCAGCAGCCACGACAGTTATGGCTACACCTTC. It yields the protein CASSHDSYGYTF.

The CDR3 coding sequence is TGTGCTAGTGTTGGGGAGGGTTTCAGTCAGCCCCAGCATTTT. It yields the protein CASVGEGFSQPQHF. This rearrangement joins TRBV12-5 to TRBJ1-5, with D unresolved. The length of the CDR3 is 14 residues. Trimming pared 7 bases from V and 6 bases from J, leaving 16 bases between. Germline V lookup: CDR1 LGHNT, CDR2 FRNRAP.

The J gene is TRBJ1-6, the V gene TRBV18; no reliable D call. CDR1 is KGHSH, CDR2 LQKENI, per germline. Trimming removed 2 bases at V and 6 bases at J, with 8 bases between. The CDR3 loop spans 14 amino acids. The CDR3 coding sequence is TGTGCCAGCTCACCAAACAGCGGTAATTCACCCCTCCACTTT. It yields the protein CASSPNSGNSPLHF.

J is TRBJ1-3 and V is TRBV6-1, with D perhaps TRBD1 (5 bases). CDR1 MNHNS and CDR2 SASEGT come from the germline V gene. CDR3 length equals 14 residues. The V and J ends lost 0 bases and 6 bases respectively, with 9 bases between them. The CDR3 nucleotides read TGTGCCAGCAGTGAAGCAGGGGATATAAACACCATATATTTT. It yields the protein CASSEAGDINTIYF.

The chain recombines TRBV27 with TRBJ2-1; 9 nucleotides match TRBD2. Trimming took 7 bases from V and 4 from J; bases not matched to a gene: 11. This CDR3 is built from 16 residues. The germline CDR1 and CDR2 sequences are MNHEY and SMNVEV (reference sequence). The CDR3 nucleotides read TGTGCCAGCACCCCCCTGCGGGGGGGCCCGTACAATGAGCAGTTCTTC. This sequence encodes CASTPLRGGPYNEQFF.

Regarding this clone: A read error may account for a junction end that differs from germline. Different DNA sequences within this sample yield the same CDR3. This chain connects TRBV11-2 to TRBJ1-6; 7 bases map to TRBD1. Germline V gives CDR1 SGHAT, CDR2 FQNNGV. The CDR3 has 14 amino acids. The CDR3 DNA follows: TGTGCCAGCAGCACCTGGGACAGAAATTCGCCCCTCCACTTT. Residues: CASSTWDRNSPLHF.

In this sample, this clone turned up once. Germline and junction disagree at one end, which may indicate a read error. The CDR3 DNA reads as TGTACCTGGAGTGGGGGACAGGGCGATCAGCCCCAGCATTTT. Residues: CTWSGGQGDQPQHF. The chain couples TRBV30 to TRBJ1-5, with TRBD1 identical over 9 bases. The CDR3 length is 14 residues. CDR1 is GTSNPN and CDR2 is SVGIG in the germline V gene (reference sequence).